A single sample gave rise to the 18 T cell receptor beta chains below, sequenced in a study of blood T cells in healthy people across ages (dated by TCRdb to about 2015). Library prep was done by 5' RACE. A second PCR of about 7 to 12 cycles was run with a J-beta primer mix and a sample-barcoded 5' primer. TCRdb reran the public reads through fastp at Q25 and MiXCR, keeping productive beta chains. Every CDR3 protein is listed once, alongside the most common genes and DNA of its rows. Across this sample there are 1.8 million or so distinct CDR3 sequences, with about two fifths seen only once. The ten largest clonotypes hold 20% to 25% of the sample. Sample: blood. These receptors were taken from a human donor in good health.

The chain employs TRBV7-2 and TRBJ1-1; TRBD1 might be the D (6 bases). V shed 0 bases and J shed 5 bases, with 16 bases lying between them. The CDR3 is 16 amino acids. Germline V gene lookup returns CDR1 SGHTA and CDR2 FQGNSA. Here the CDR3 reads CASSLAGVGAATEAFF. The CDR3 nucleotides are TGTGCCAGCAGCTTAGCGGGAGTGGGGGCTGCGACTGAAGCTTTCTTT. The entire variable domain, with the rest obtained from reference TRBV7-2 and TRBJ1-1, is as follows: GAGVSQSPSNKVTEKGKDVELRCDPISGHTALYWYRQSLGQGLEFLIYFQGNSAPDKSGLPSDRFSAERTGGSVSTLTIQRTQQEDSAVYLCASSLAGVGAATEAFFGQGTRLTVV.

The rearrangement uses TRBV3-1 and TRBJ1-5; no clear D. This CDR3 comprises 16 residues. Trimming stripped 3 bases from V and 5 bases from J, with 17 bases between. Germline V gives CDR1 LGHDT, CDR2 YNNKEL (reference sequence). CDR3 nucleotides: TGTGCCAGCAGCCACGCTGGACGGGGAGGAGATCAGCCCCAGCATTTT. Translation gives CASSHAGRGGDQPQHF.

The rearrangement uses TRBV12-5 and TRBJ2-1; D is unresolved. The germline CDR1 and CDR2 sequences are LGHNT and FRNRAP. V lost 3 bases, J lost 10 bases, and 28 bases lay in between. The CDR3 has 18 amino acids. The CDR3 protein is CASGFQETELLIPYEQFF. CDR3 DNA sequence: TGTGCTAGTGGTTTTCAGGAAACTGAGCTTCTTATTCCCTACGAGCAGTTCTTC.

V and J are TRBV15 and TRBJ2-3; D is tentatively TRBD1 or TRBD2 (6 bases each). There are 16 residues in the CDR3. Germline CDR1 reads LNHNV; CDR2 reads YYDKDF (reference sequence). V lost 3 bases and J lost 3, with 16 bases in between. The CDR3 is CATSRGLGGETDTQYF. CDR3 sequence (DNA): TGTGCCACCAGCAGGGGATTGGGGGGCGAGACAGATACGCAGTATTTT. Full variable domain (remainder filled in from reference TRBV15 and TRBJ2-3): DAMVIQNPRYQVTQFGKPVTLSCSQTLNHNVMYWYQQKSSQAPKLLFHYYDKDFNNEADTPDNFQSRRPNTSFCFLDIRSPGLGDTAMYLCATSRGLGGETDTQYFGPGTRLTVL.

This clonotype was counted a few times. The chain joins TRBV10-3 to TRBJ2-1; the D is unclear. Germline V CDR1 and CDR2: ENHRY, SYGVKD. The V end was cut by 2 bases, the J end by 8 bases, with 10 bases between. This CDR3 comprises 13 residues. CDR3 DNA: TGTGCCATCAGTGAGGATCCGGATGATGAGCAGTTCTTC. Its translation: CAISEDPDDEQFF.

Only a few counts were recorded for this clonotype. V gene TRBV3-1 combines with J gene TRBJ1-2, with 9 positions matching TRBD1. The V segment lost 3 bases and the J segment 1 base; nucleotides outside the gene matches: 15. The CDR3 is made up of 19 amino acids. Per germline, CDR1 LGHDT and CDR2 YNNKEL (reference sequence). DNA of the CDR3: TGTGCCAGCAGCCAGGACTTTCCGGGACAGGGACCTATTAACTATGGCTACACCTTC. Translated: CASSQDFPGQGPINYGYTF.

This chain joins TRBV7-8 and TRBJ2-2, with 12 bases matching TRBD1. Trimming removed 5 bases from V and 8 bases from J; junction bases left unmatched: 9. This CDR3 contains 16 residues. The V gene's germline CDR1 is SGHVS and CDR2 FQNEAQ. CDR3 loop: CASSARDRGPRGELFF. CDR3 nucleotide sequence: TGTGCCAGCAGCGCCCGGGACAGGGGGCCTAGGGGGGAGCTGTTTTTT.

As for this clonotype: With a much larger clone just one base away, this may be a read error. The V and J genes are TRBV6-1 and TRBJ2-5, with 8 bases matching TRBD1. The V gene end was trimmed by 2 bases and the J gene end by 1 base; junction bases not matched to a gene: 3. The CDR3 runs to 15 residues. Per the germline V gene, CDR1 is MNHNS and CDR2 is SASEGT. CDR3 nucleotides: TGTGCCAGCAGTGAATCAACAGGGGGCCAAGAGACCCAGTACTTC. The encoded protein is CASSESTGGQETQYF.

V is TRBV11-1 and J is TRBJ1-1, with D uncertain. Germline loops: CDR1 SGHAT, CDR2 FQDESV (reference sequence). Trimming took off 2 bases at V and 6 bases at J, with 10 bases between the two ends. The CDR3 sequence is 13 residues long. CDR3 nucleotide sequence: TGTGCCAGCAGCTTACCGTCGGCCTCTGAAGCTTTCTTT. Translated, it gives CASSLPSASEAFF.

Notes on this clonotype: At one end the junction does not follow the germline gene, possibly because of a read error. The CDR3 loop is CASNLGPAPPDPQYF. DNA of the CDR3: TGTGCCAGCAACTTAGGACCGGCCCCACCAGATCCGCAGTATTTT. This chain joins TRBV11-1 and TRBJ2-3; D gene uncertain. Germline V gene lookup returns CDR1 SGHAT and CDR2 FQDESV (reference sequence). This CDR3 is 15 amino acids long.

V and J are TRBV7-2 and TRBJ2-1; 9 bases are shared with TRBD2. The CDR3 runs 16 residues. The germline CDR1 and CDR2 sequences are SGHTA and FQGNSA. Losses at the gene ends were 0 bases for V and 11 bases for J; bases not matched to a gene: 11. The CDR3 DNA is TGTGCCAGCAGCTTAGCGCGGGGGGGCGTTCTTGGTAAGCAGTTCTTC. This encodes CASSLARGGVLGKQFF.

J is TRBJ1-2 and V is TRBV20-1; TRBD1 is a possible D gene (5 bases). V was cut by 7 bases and J by 4 bases, with 16 bases left in between. The CDR3 extends over 13 amino acids. The V gene's germline CDR1 is DFQATT and CDR2 SNEGSKA (reference sequence). CDR3 loop: CSETPGPGYGYTF. CDR3 DNA: TGCAGTGAAACCCCAGGGCCGGGCTATGGCTACACCTTC.

Only one count was recorded for this clonotype. The chain employs TRBV4-1 and TRBJ2-1, with 8 bases identical to TRBD2. V dropped 0 bases and J dropped 9; count of bases not matched to a gene: 10. The CDR3 loop spans 16 amino acids. Germline lookup yields CDR1 MGHRA and CDR2 YSYEKL. This CDR3 reads CASSQDPGTSGGEQFF. CDR3 in DNA: TGCGCCAGCAGCCAAGACCCCGGGACTAGTGGTGGTGAGCAGTTCTTC.

The gene calls are TRBV7-2 and TRBJ1-2; the match to TRBD1 covers 7 bases. V lost 4 bases and J lost 7; bases outside the gene matches: 6. The CDR3 covers 13 residues. CDR1 and CDR2 (germline): SGHTA, FQGNSA. The chain's CDR3 is CASSSDRESGYTF. In DNA form, the CDR3 reads TGTGCCAGCAGCTCCGACAGGGAATCTGGCTACACCTTC.

The rearrangement joins TRBV5-1 to TRBJ2-4; D perhaps matches TRBD1 (7 bases). Germline assignment: CDR1 SGHRS and CDR2 YFSETQ. Trimming pared 4 bases from V and 7 bases from J, leaving 15 bases between. The CDR3 is 14 amino acids. The CDR3 is CASSQGAGGNIQYF. CDR3 DNA sequence: TGCGCCAGCAGCCAAGGCGCAGGGGGGAACATTCAGTACTTC.

V usage is TRBV6-2 or TRBV6-3 and J usage is TRBJ2-5; 9 bases match TRBD1. TRBJ2-7 explains the end of the DNA better; the J call may be wrong. Germline CDR1 reads MNHEY; CDR2 reads SVGEGT. The CDR3 loop spans 15 amino acids. CDR3 coding DNA: TGTGCCAGCAGTTACTCACAGGGGGCGTCCTACGAGCAGTACTTC. This sequence encodes CASSYSQGASYEQYF.

The chain combines TRBV11-2 with TRBJ1-2, with no clear D. The length of the CDR3 is 15 residues. CDR1 and CDR2 from the germline V gene are SGHAT and FQNNGV. Trimming shortened V by 1 base and J by 7 bases, and 16 bases separated the two germline ends. The DNA of the CDR3 is TGTGCCAGCAGCTTAGGGAACCAACTACGTCTTGGCTACACCTTC. Translated, it gives CASSLGNQLRLGYTF. The full variable domain, with the rest looked up from reference TRBV11-2 and TRBJ1-2, is EAGVAQSPRYKIIEKRQSVAFWCNPISGHATLYWYQQILGQGPKLLIQFQNNGVVDDSQLPKDRFSAERLKGVDSTLKIQPAKLEDSAVYLCASSLGNQLRLGYTFGSGTRLTVV.

The rearrangement uses TRBV11-2 and TRBJ2-1; D is unresolved. CDR1 is SGHAT, CDR2 FQNNGV, per germline. The V end was cut by 3 bases, the J end by 7 bases, with 10 bases between. This CDR3 comprises 13 residues. This CDR3 reads CASSFGEMNEQFF. The CDR3 DNA reads as TGTGCCAGCAGCTTTGGGGAAATGAATGAGCAGTTCTTC. Full variable domain (outside the CDR3, taken from reference TRBV11-2 and TRBJ2-1): EAGVAQSPRYKIIEKRQSVAFWCNPISGHATLYWYQQILGQGPKLLIQFQNNGVVDDSQLPKDRFSAERLKGVDSTLKIQPAKLEDSAVYLCASSFGEMNEQFFGPGTRLTVL.